This T cell receptor beta chain was obtained from a study of blood T cell repertoires in COVID-19. Study overall: The United States, Italy and Spain supplied acute and convalescent COVID-19 samples. T cells, B-cell-depleted T cells, or PBMCs supplied cDNA or gDNA.

In the study's own analysis: Nucleated cell number was recorded as an estimate derived from reference gene primer amplification. Method: immunoSEQ multiplex PCR; TCRdb's copy keeps in-frame clones and lacks some. V, J and clone size reflect that table, while D and trimming were determined from the DNA. The table has approximately 50,000 clones, approximately 87% seen once. The germline V and J ends were trimmed by 5 bases and 3 bases, with 17 bases remaining between them. The CDR3 covers 16 residues. Germline V CDR1 and CDR2: MNHEY, SMNVEV (reference sequence). This clonotype was obtained from a man in his fifties with acute or convalescent COVID-19. The sequencing sample was made of peripheral blood. V gene TRBV27 combines with J gene TRBJ1-5, with a tentative D call TRBD1 (6 bases). CDR3 nucleotide sequence: TGTGCCAGCAGTCCTCAACAGGGATTTAACAATCAGCCCCAGCATTTT. Translating it yields CASSPQQGFNNQPQHF.